The source of this T cell receptor beta chain is a study of cytomegalovirus exposure and HLA in healthy donors. The study ran its PCR with 60 Vbeta and 13 Jbeta primers. Measured with immunoSEQ multiplex PCR; TCRdb has only the in-frame clones, and not every one. The table records roughly 180,000 clones, more than 65% of them present only once. V lost 5 bases and J lost 1, with 11 bases in between. The CDR3 is 15 residues long. Germline V gene sequence: CDR1 MDHEN, CDR2 SYDVKM. The specimen was PBMCs. The chain carries TRBV28 and TRBJ2-2; possibly TRBD2 for D (6 bases). The source is a man aged 25 to 40 in good health and CMV-seronegative. Written as DNA, the CDR3 is TGTGCCAGCAGTGGCGCGGGACTGAACACCGGGGAGCTGTTTTTT. This codes for CASSGAGLNTGELFF.